The sequence of this TCR beta chain was determined in a study of cytomegalovirus exposure and HLA in healthy donors. With 60 Vbeta and 13 Jbeta primers, the PCR was carried out. Here immunoSEQ multiplex PCR was the method, and the copy in TCRdb shows in-frame clones only, minus some. Its table records 150,000 to 200,000 clones. With V trimmed by 1 base and J by 4 bases, 2 bases remained unmatched. The CDR3 is 15 amino acids. Germline lookup yields CDR1 LGHNA and CDR2 YSLEER. Input material: PBMCs. The rearrangement uses TRBV4-3 and TRBJ2-1, with 9 bases lining up with TRBD2. The source is a young woman in good health and CMV-seropositive. The CDR3 sequence is CASSQVRGGYNEQFF. DNA of the CDR3: TGCGCCAGCAGCCAAGTGCGGGGGGGGTACAATGAGCAGTTCTTC.